This passage covers 25 T cell receptor beta chains from one sample sequenced in a study of blood T cell repertoires in COVID-19. TCRdb keeps only in-frame clones here, not all; method: immunoSEQ multiplex PCR. The sample lists roughly 230,000 clones, approximately 84% occurring once. The material sequenced was peripheral blood. These TCRs come from an elderly woman with acute or convalescent COVID-19.

The rearrangement uses TRBV5-4 and TRBJ2-1; 14 nucleotides line up with TRBD2. There are 14 residues in the CDR3. The junction had 1 base not matched to a gene; V was cut back by 3 bases and J by 8 bases. Germline CDR1 reads SGHNT; CDR2 reads YYREEE (reference sequence). The CDR3 reads CASSWGLAGDEQFF. DNA of the CDR3: TGTGCCAGCAGCTGGGGACTAGCGGGAGATGAGCAGTTCTTC.

With respect to this clone: The same CDR3 is also encoded by other DNA sequences in this sample. The chain links TRBV5-1 to TRBJ2-3, with D perhaps TRBD1 (5 bases). This CDR3 is 14 amino acids long. Trimming took off 5 bases at V and 0 bases at J, with 10 bases between the two ends. From germline, CDR1 is SGHRS and CDR2 YFSETQ. In DNA form, the CDR3 reads TGCGCCAGCAGGGCCCAGGGAAGCACAGATACGCAGTATTTT. Amino acid sequence: CASRAQGSTDTQYF.

This clone was seen a single time. The CDR3 loop is CASAALIPNEQYF. The CDR3 region has the DNA TGTGCCAGCGCCGCCCTAATCCCGAACGAGCAGTACTTC. This chain links TRBV27 with TRBJ2-7; D not resolved. The CDR3 loop spans 13 amino acids. V dropped 8 bases and J dropped 5 bases, with 16 bases sitting between them. Germline CDR1 reads MNHEY; CDR2 reads SMNVEV (reference sequence).

This sequence joins TRBV21-1 and TRBJ1-1; TRBD1 is taken as the D call from the table, unchecked against the DNA. TRBV21-1 is a pseudogene locus. CDR3 size: 17 residues. CDR3 in DNA: TGTGCCAGCAGCAAATACCCTGCACAGGGTGGGGTTGCTGAAGCTTTCTTT. The encoded protein is CASSKYPAQGGVAEAFF.

CDR3 DNA: TGCGCCAGCAGCTTAGACGGACAGGGGGGTCAGCCCCAGCATTTT. Its protein is CASSLDGQGGQPQHF. The gene calls are TRBV5-1 and TRBJ1-5; TRBD1 aligns across 10 bases. Looked up from germline, CDR1 is SGHRS and CDR2 is YFSETQ. This CDR3 region has 15 residues. After removal of 2 bases from V and 6 bases from J, the junction contained 5 bases not matched to a gene.

The chain joins TRBV18 to TRBJ1-3, with D unresolved. V gave up 4 bases and J gave up 1 base, with 11 bases separating them. The CDR3 totals 15 residues. Germline CDR1 and CDR2: KGHSH and LQKENI. CDR3 protein: CASSLENSSGNTIYF. The CDR3 DNA follows: TGTGCCAGCTCACTAGAAAATAGTTCTGGAAACACCATATATTTT.

This clone came up once. This chain joins TRBV28 and TRBJ2-7; 7 positions match TRBD2. Trimming removed 2 bases from V and 3 bases from J; junction bases left unmatched: 13. From germline, CDR1 is MDHEN and CDR2 SYDVKM. The CDR3 spans 17 residues. CDR3 region: CASSLSLRPGGGYEQYF. The CDR3 DNA sequence: TGTGCCAGCAGTTTAAGTTTACGGCCGGGGGGAGGCTACGAGCAGTACTTC. The full variable domain, its missing parts supplied by reference TRBV28 and TRBJ2-7, is DVKVTQSSRYLVKRTGEKVFLECVQDMDHENMFWYRQDPGLGLRLIYFSYDVKMKEKGDIPEGYSVSREKKERFSLILESASTNQTSMYLCASSLSLRPGGGYEQYFGPGTRLTVT.

This clone was counted a few times. J is TRBJ2-1 and V is TRBV5-1, with 10 bases that match TRBD1. The CDR3 loop spans 16 amino acids. Per the germline V gene, CDR1 is SGHRS and CDR2 is YFSETQ. Trimming took 4 bases from V and 2 from J; bases not matched to a gene: 6. CDR3 sequence reads: CASSPETGGAYNEQFF. CDR3 nucleotide sequence: TGCGCCAGCAGCCCCGAGACAGGGGGCGCCTACAATGAGCAGTTCTTC.

J is TRBJ1-1 and V is TRBV5-1; D not resolved. Trimming took off 0 bases at V and 4 bases at J, with 19 bases between the two ends. The CDR3 sequence is 17 residues long. From germline, CDR1 is SGHRS and CDR2 YFSETQ. The CDR3 nucleotides read TGCGCCAGCAGCTTGGGTTATCGGGGTGCTCGGTCCACTGAAGCTTTCTTT. Protein: CASSLGYRGARSTEAFF.

The chain uses TRBV10-2 and TRBJ2-4; TRBD1 aligns across 8 bases. The germline V gene has CDR1 WSHSY and CDR2 SAAADI. This CDR3 region has 12 residues. V was pared by 5 bases and J by 10 bases, with 4 bases of the junction left unmatched. The CDR3 region is CASSQDRGIQYF. CDR3 bases: TGCGCCAGCAGTCAAGACAGGGGAATTCAGTACTTC.

This chain joins TRBV3-1 (or the pseudogene TRBV3-2) and TRBJ2-3; 10 nucleotides match TRBD2. After removal of 4 bases from V and 6 bases from J, the junction contained 4 bases not matched to a gene. CDR3 size: 14 residues. The germline gives CDR1 LGHDT, CDR2 YNNKEL (reference sequence). CDR3 DNA: TGTGCCAGCAGCCGACTGACTAGCGGGGATACGCAGTATTTT. This translates into CASSRLTSGDTQYF.

This clone showed up just once. The V call is TRBV6-2 or TRBV6-3, the J call TRBJ1-1, with D perhaps TRBD1 (5 bases). Trimming took off 6 bases at V and 1 base at J, with 18 bases between the two ends. The CDR3 runs to 16 residues. Germline CDR1 reads MNHEY; CDR2 reads SVGEGT. The CDR3 DNA sequence: TGTGCCAGCAGCCCTACGGTGGACACAAGGAACACTGAAGCTTTCTTT. It specifies CASSPTVDTRNTEAFF.

A single count supports this clone. V and J are TRBV6-5 and TRBJ1-6; 9 bases are a match to TRBD1. The V gene end was trimmed by 5 bases and the J gene end by 10 bases; junction bases not matched to a gene: 0. The germline gives CDR1 MNHEY, CDR2 SVGAGI. The CDR3 contains 12 residues. CDR3 nucleotide sequence: TGTGCCAGCAGTACAGGGGGCTCACCCCTCCACTTT. Translating gives CASSTGGSPLHF.

V usage is TRBV19 and J usage is TRBJ1-6, with 9 bases fitting TRBD1. V shed 5 bases, J shed 10 bases, and the junction held 3 bases outside the gene matches. Per the germline V gene, CDR1 is LNHDA and CDR2 is SQIVND (reference sequence). The CDR3 is made up of 13 amino acids. The CDR3 DNA is TGTGCCAGTAGTGGGGACAGGGTGTCACCCCTCCACTTT. Amino acids: CASSGDRVSPLHF.

The V gene is TRBV28, the J gene TRBJ2-5; TRBD2 matches 12 bases. Looked up from germline, CDR1 is MDHEN and CDR2 is SYDVKM. The CDR3 is 17 residues long. The junction had 6 bases not matched to a gene; V was cut back by 3 bases and J by 1 base. The CDR3 DNA reads as TGTGCCAGCAGTTTGAACCGACTAGCGGGGGTCCAAGAGACCCAGTACTTC. This sequence encodes CASSLNRLAGVQETQYF.

This chain connects TRBV15 to TRBJ1-4, with TRBD1 as a possible D gene (6 bases). Trimming removed 5 bases from V and 1 base from J, with 11 bases in between. CDR1 LNHNV and CDR2 YYDKDF come from the germline V gene (reference sequence). There are 15 residues in the CDR3. The CDR3 is CATSGGQGTNEKLFF. The DNA of the CDR3 is TGTGCCACCAGCGGGGGCCAGGGAACTAATGAAAAACTGTTTTTT. Full variable domain (outside the CDR3, taken from reference TRBV15 and TRBJ1-4): DAMVIQNPRYQVTQFGKPVTLSCSQTLNHNVMYWYQQKSSQAPKLLFHYYDKDFNNEADTPDNFQSRRPNTSFCFLDIRSPGLGDTAMYLCATSGGQGTNEKLFFGSGTQLSVL.

In nucleotides, the CDR3 is TGTGCCAGCAGTTACGGTCACTACTATGGCTACACCTTC. It is translated as CASSYGHYYGYTF. This chain connects TRBV6-6 to TRBJ1-2; D not certain. The V end lost 2 bases, the J end lost 3 bases, and 7 bases lay between the germline ends. The V gene's germline CDR1 is MNHNY and CDR2 SVGAGI (reference sequence). This CDR3 spans 13 amino acids.

The chain recombines TRBV18 with TRBJ2-2; 8 positions match TRBD1. Germline lookup yields CDR1 KGHSH and CDR2 LQKENI. The V segment lost 3 bases and the J segment 4 bases; nucleotides outside the gene matches: 4. The CDR3 is 15 residues long. CDR3 sequence (DNA): TGTGCCAGCTCACCCGGACAGGGTGGCACCGGGGAGCTGTTTTTT. Translated, it gives CASSPGQGGTGELFF.

The rearrangement links TRBV5-4 to TRBJ1-2, with 10 bases fitting TRBD1. Germline loops: CDR1 SGHNT, CDR2 YYREEE (reference sequence). This CDR3 spans 19 amino acids. V was clipped by 3 bases and J by 2 bases; unmatched bases: 16. CDR3 loop: CASSSAGGQGDLGNYGYTF. The CDR3 DNA is TGTGCCAGCAGCTCCGCCGGTGGACAGGGGGACTTAGGGAACTATGGCTACACCTTC.

The chain uses TRBV9 and TRBJ1-6; TRBD1 agrees at 7 bases. The CDR3 length is 14 residues. CDR1 SGDLS and CDR2 YYNGEE come from the germline V gene. V lost 4 bases, J lost 9 bases, and 7 bases stayed unmatched. The CDR3 DNA is TGTGCCAGCAGCTTTGGGACAGTCTTTTCACCCCTCCACTTT. Protein: CASSFGTVFSPLHF.

The CDR3 DNA is TGTGCCAGCAGCTTGACAGGGCCCACCGGGGAGCTGTTTTTT. As protein: CASSLTGPTGELFF. This chain links TRBV7-3 with TRBJ2-2; 7 bases agree with TRBD1. V trimming: 3 bases; J trimming: 4 bases; junction bases outside the gene matches: 2. The CDR3 is 14 residues long. Germline CDR1 reads SGHTA; CDR2 reads FQGTGA. Looking up the rest from reference TRBV7-3 and TRBJ2-2 gives the full variable domain: GAGVSQTPSNKVTEKGKYVELRCDPISGHTALYWYRQSLGQGPEFLIYFQGTGAADDSGLPNDRFFAVRPEGSVSTLKIQRTERGDSAVYLCASSLTGPTGELFFGEGSRLTVL.

The chain joins TRBV18 to TRBJ2-5, with 7 bases fitting TRBD1. J was trimmed by 4 bases and V by 5 bases; bases with no gene match: 19. This CDR3 contains 18 residues. The germline V gene encodes CDR1 KGHSH and CDR2 LQKENI. As DNA, the CDR3 is TGTGCCAGCTCAGCCCAGAGTACCGTTACAGGGGATGGAGAGACCCAGTACTTC. It is translated as CASSAQSTVTGDGETQYF. Filled out from reference TRBV18 and TRBJ2-5, the complete variable domain reads NAGVMQNPRHLVRRRGQEARLRCSPMKGHSHVYWYRQLPEEGLKFMVYLQKENIIDESGMPKERFSAEFPKEGPSILRIQQVVRGDSAAYFCASSAQSTVTGDGETQYFGPGTRLLVL.

This chain links TRBV28 with TRBJ2-2; the D is unclear. Germline values: CDR1 MDHEN, CDR2 SYDVKM. Trimming took 6 bases from V and 2 from J, leaving 4 bases between them. The CDR3 contains 12 residues. This CDR3 reads CASRSNTGELFF. The DNA for the CDR3 is TGTGCCAGCAGGTCTAACACCGGGGAGCTGTTTTTT.

The chain recombines TRBV11-3 with TRBJ2-1; D might be TRBD2 (5 bases). V lost 5 bases and J lost 5, with 16 bases in between. CDR3 length: 15 residues. From germline, CDR1 is SGHNT and CDR2 YENEEA. CDR3 amino acids: CASSPRLGGHNEQFF. As DNA, the CDR3 is TGTGCCAGCAGCCCCCGCCTAGGCGGGCACAATGAGCAGTTCTTC.

This clone showed up many times. V is TRBV6-6 and J is TRBJ1-1, with D perhaps TRBD1 (6 bases). Deletions cut 7 bases from V and 0 bases from J, with 12 bases between. From germline, CDR1 is MNHNY and CDR2 SVGAGI (reference sequence). The CDR3 is 14 amino acids. In nucleotides, the CDR3 is TGTGCCAGCACCCCGACAGGTCTGAACACTGAAGCTTTCTTT. It encodes CASTPTGLNTEAFF.